These 5 T cell receptor beta chains originate from one sample sequenced in a study of CD8 T cells in ankylosing spondylitis. TCRdb redid the calling of the 5' RACE reads with MiXCR, one entry per CDR3 protein. The table includes hundreds of thousands of distinct CDR3 sequences, around 20% detected once. The specimen sequenced was blood, either unsorted or a sorted T cell fraction (not recorded which). Receptors were obtained from a female donor with ankylosing spondylitis or in good health (not recorded which).

This clonotype was seen repeatedly, ten times or more. The V call is TRBV29-1, the J call TRBJ2-1; 8 bases line up with TRBD1. V gave up 5 bases and J gave up 15 bases; unmatched junction bases: 6. The CDR3 sequence is 10 residues long. Germline CDR1 and CDR2: SQVTM and ANQGSEA. The CDR3 DNA reads TGCAGCGTTAGGACAGGGCCAGCGTTCTTC. It codes for CSVRTGPAFF.

V usage is TRBV12-3 or TRBV12-4 and J usage is TRBJ1-1; perhaps TRBD1 as D (5 bases). The V and J ends lost 2 bases and 2 bases respectively, with 12 bases between them. The CDR3 covers 15 residues. The CDR3 protein is CASSLLVRENTEAFF. The CDR3 DNA reads as TGTGCCAGCAGTTTATTGGTCAGGGAAAACACTGAAGCTTTCTTT.

This clonotype was observed a handful of times. Written as DNA, the CDR3 is TGTGCCAGCAGCCAACCCTCGACTAGCGGGGCCTCCTACGAGCAGTACTTC. Translating gives CASSQPSTSGASYEQYF. The chain recombines TRBV4-2 with TRBJ2-7, with 11 bases fitting TRBD2. V lost 2 bases and J lost 0; bases outside the gene matches: 6. This CDR3 is built from 17 residues. Germline CDR1 is LGHNA and CDR2 is YNFKEQ.

This clonotype has a handful of counts. The rearrangement joins TRBV10-1 to TRBJ1-6; 7 bases line up with TRBD1. The CDR3 consists of 13 residues. The V gene end was trimmed by 10 bases and the J gene end by 7 bases; junction bases not matched to a gene: 7. Germline assignment: CDR1 WNHNN and CDR2 SYGVQD (reference sequence). CDR3 residues: CATYPGQNSPLHF. In DNA form, the CDR3 reads TGCGCCACCTACCCGGGACAGAATTCACCCCTCCACTTT.

This clonotype was picked up a small number of times. This chain links TRBV7-7 with TRBJ2-3; D is unresolved. CDR1 is SSHAT, CDR2 FNYEAQ, per germline (reference sequence). V was trimmed by 0 bases and J by 4 bases, leaving 5 bases between them. The CDR3 is made up of 13 amino acids. The CDR3 nucleotides read TGTGCCAGCAGCTTAGCAAGGGCAGATACGCAGTATTTT. It yields the protein CASSLARADTQYF.